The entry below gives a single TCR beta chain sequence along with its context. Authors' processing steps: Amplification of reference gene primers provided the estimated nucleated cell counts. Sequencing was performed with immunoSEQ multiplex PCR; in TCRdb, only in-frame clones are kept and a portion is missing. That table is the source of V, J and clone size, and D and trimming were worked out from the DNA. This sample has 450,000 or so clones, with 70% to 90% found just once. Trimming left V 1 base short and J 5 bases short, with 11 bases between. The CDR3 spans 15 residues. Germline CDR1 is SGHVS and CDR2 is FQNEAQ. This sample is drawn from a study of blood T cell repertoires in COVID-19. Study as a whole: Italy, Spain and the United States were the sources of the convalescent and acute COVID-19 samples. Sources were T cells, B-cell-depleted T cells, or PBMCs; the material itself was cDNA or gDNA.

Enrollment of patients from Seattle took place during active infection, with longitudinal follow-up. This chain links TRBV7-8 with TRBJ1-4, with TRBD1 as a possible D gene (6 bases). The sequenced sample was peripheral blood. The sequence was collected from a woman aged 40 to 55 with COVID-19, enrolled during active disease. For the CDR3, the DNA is TGTGCCAGCAGCTTAGGGCGGGGGCGGAATGAAAAACTGTTTTTT. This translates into CASSLGRGRNEKLFF. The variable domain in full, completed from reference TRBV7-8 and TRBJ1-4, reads GAGVSQSPRYKVAKRGQDVALRCDPISGHVSLFWYQQALGQGPEFLTYFQNEAQLDKSGLPSDRFFAERPEGSVSTLKIQRTQQEDSAVYLCASSLGRGRNEKLFFGSGTQLSVL.